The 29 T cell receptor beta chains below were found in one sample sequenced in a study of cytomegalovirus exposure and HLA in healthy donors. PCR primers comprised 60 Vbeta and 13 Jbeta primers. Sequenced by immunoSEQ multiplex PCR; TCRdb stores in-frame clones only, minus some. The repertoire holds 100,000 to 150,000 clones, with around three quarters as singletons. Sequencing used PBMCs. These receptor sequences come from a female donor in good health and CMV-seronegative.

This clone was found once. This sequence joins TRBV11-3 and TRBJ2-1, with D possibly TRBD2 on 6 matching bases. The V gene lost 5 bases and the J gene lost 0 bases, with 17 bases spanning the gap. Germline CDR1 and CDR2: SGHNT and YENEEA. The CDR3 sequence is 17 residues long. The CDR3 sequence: CASSLGSIAASYNEQFF. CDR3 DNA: TGTGCCAGCAGCCTTGGCTCCATAGCGGCCTCCTACAATGAGCAGTTCTTC.

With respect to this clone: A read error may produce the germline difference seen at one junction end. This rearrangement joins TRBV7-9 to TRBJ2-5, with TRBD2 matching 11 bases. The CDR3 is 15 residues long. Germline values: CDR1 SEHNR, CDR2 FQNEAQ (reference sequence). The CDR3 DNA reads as TGTTCCAGCAGTCTCACTAGCGGGGGACAAGAGACCCAGTACTTC. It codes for CSSSLTSGGQETQYF.

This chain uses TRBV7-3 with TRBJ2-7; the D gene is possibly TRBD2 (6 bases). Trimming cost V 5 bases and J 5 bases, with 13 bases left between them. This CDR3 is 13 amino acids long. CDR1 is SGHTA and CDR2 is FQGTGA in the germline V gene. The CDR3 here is CASSPPGGHEQYF. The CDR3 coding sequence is TGTGCCAGCAGCCCCCCCGGAGGGCACGAGCAGTACTTC.

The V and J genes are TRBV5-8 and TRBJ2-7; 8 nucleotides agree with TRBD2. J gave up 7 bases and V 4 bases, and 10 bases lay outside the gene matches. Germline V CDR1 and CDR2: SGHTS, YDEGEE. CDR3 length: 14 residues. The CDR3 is CASSPSGSWGEQYF. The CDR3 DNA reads TGTGCCAGCAGCCCGAGCGGGAGCTGGGGGGAGCAGTACTTC.

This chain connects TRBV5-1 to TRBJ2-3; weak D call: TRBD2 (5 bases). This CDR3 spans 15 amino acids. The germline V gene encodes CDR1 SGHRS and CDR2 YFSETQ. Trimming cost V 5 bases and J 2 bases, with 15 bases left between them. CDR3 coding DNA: TGCGCCAGCAGTGGAGGACTCCTTTCCACAGATACGCAGTATTTT. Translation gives CASSGGLLSTDTQYF.

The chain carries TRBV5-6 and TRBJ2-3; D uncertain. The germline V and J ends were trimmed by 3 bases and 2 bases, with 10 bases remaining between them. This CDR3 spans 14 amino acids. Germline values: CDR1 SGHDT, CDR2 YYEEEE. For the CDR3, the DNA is TGTGCCAGCAGCTCCCGACTTACCACAGATACGCAGTATTTT. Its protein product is CASSSRLTTDTQYF. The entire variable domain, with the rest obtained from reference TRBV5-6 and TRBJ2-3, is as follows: DAGVTQSPTHLIKTRGQQVTLRCSPKSGHDTVSWYQQALGQGPQFIFQYYEEEERQRGNFPDRFSGHQFPNYSSELNVNALLLGDSALYLCASSSRLTTDTQYFGPGTRLTVL.

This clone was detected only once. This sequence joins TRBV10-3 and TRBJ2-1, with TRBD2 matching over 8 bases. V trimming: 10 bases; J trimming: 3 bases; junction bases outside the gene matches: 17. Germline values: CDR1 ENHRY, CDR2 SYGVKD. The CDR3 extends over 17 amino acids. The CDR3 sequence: CATTGGHKSPNYNEQFF. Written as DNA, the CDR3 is TGTGCCACCACGGGGGGGCATAAAAGTCCTAACTACAATGAGCAGTTCTTC.

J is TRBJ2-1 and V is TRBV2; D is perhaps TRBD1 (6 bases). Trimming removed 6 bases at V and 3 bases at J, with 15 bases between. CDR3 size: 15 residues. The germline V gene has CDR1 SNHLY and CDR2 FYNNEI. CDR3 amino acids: CASRRRDTDYNEQFF. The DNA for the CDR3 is TGTGCCAGCAGAAGACGGGACACCGACTACAATGAGCAGTTCTTC.

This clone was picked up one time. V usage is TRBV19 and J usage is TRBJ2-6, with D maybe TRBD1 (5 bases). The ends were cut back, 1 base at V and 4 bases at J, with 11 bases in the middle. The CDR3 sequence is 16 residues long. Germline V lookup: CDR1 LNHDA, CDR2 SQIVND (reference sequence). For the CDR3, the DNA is TGTGCCAGTAGTATAGTGCTCAGGGCGGGGGCCAACGTCCTGACTTTC. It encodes CASSIVLRAGANVLTF. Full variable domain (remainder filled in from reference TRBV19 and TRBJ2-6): DGGITQSPKYLFRKEGQNVTLSCEQNLNHDAMYWYRQDPGQGLRLIYYSQIVNDFQKGDIAEGYSVSREKKESFPLTVTSAQKNPTAFYLCASSIVLRAGANVLTFGAGSRLTVL.

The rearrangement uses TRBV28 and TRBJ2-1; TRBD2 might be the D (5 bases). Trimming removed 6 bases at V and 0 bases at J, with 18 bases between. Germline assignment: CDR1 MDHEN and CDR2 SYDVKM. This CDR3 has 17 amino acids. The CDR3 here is CASSRRRKRSSYNEQFF. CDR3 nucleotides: TGTGCCAGCAGCCGCAGGAGGAAAAGGAGCTCCTACAATGAGCAGTTCTTC.

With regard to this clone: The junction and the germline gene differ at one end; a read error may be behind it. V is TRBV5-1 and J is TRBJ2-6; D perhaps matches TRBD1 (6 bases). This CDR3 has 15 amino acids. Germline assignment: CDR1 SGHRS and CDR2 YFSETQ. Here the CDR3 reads CASSADSSGANGLTF. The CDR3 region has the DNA TGCGCCAGCAGCGCGGACAGCTCTGGGGCCAACGGCCTGACTTTC.

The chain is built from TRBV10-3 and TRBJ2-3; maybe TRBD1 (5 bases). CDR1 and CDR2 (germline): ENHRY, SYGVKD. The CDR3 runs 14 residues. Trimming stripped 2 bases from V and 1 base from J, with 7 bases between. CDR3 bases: TGTGCCATCAGTGAGGGGGCAGGCACAGATACGCAGTATTTT. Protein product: CAISEGAGTDTQYF.

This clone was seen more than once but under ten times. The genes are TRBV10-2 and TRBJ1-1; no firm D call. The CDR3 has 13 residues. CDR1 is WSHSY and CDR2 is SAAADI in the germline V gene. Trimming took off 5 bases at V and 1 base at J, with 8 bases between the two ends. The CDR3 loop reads CASSIEKNTEAFF. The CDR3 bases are TGCGCCAGCAGTATAGAGAAGAACACTGAAGCTTTCTTT.

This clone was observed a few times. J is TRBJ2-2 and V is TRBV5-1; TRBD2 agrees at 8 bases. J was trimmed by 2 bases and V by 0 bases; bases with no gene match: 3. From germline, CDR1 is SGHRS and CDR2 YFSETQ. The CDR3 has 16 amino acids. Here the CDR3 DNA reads TGCGCCAGCAGCTTGGGACTAGCGAGAAACACCGGGGAGCTGTTTTTT. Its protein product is CASSLGLARNTGELFF.

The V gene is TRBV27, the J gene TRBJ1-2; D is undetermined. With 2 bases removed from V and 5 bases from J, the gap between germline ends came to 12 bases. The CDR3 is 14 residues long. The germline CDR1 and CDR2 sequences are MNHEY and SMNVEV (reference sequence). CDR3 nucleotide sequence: TGTGCCAGCAGTTTAAGTCTCGGGAGGTATGGCTACACCTTC. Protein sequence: CASSLSLGRYGYTF.

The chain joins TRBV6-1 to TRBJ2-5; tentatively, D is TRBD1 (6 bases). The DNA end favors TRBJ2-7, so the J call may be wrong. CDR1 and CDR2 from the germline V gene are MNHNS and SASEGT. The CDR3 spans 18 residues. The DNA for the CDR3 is TGTGCCAGCAGTGAAGCGTCGTGGGCGCCGGGACACTCCTACGAGCAGTACTTC. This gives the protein CASSEASWAPGHSYEQYF.

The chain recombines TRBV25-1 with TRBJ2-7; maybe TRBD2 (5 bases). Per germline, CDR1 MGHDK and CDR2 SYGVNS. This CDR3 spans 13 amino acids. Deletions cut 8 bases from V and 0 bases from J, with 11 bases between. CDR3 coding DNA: TGTGCCAGCGTGGACGGGAACTCCTACGAGCAGTACTTC. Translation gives CASVDGNSYEQYF.

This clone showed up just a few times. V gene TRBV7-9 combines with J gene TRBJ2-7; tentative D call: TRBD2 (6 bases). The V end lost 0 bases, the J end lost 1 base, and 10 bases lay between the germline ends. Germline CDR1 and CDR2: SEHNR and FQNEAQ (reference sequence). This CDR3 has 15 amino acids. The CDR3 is CASSLAGTESYEQYF. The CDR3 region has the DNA TGTGCCAGCAGCTTAGCCGGGACTGAGTCCTACGAGCAGTACTTC.

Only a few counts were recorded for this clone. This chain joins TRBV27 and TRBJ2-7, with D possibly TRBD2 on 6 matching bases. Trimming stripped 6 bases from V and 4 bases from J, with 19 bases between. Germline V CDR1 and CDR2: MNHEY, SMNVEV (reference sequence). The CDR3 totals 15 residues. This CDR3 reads CASSPAGTYLYEQYF. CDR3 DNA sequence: TGTGCCAGCAGCCCGGCCGGGACTTACCTTTACGAGCAGTACTTC.

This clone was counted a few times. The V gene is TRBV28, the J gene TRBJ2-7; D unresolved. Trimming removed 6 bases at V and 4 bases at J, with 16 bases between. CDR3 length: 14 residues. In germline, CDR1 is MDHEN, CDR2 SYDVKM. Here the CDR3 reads CASSKPYRVYEQYF. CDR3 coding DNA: TGTGCCAGCAGCAAACCCTACAGAGTTTACGAGCAGTACTTC.

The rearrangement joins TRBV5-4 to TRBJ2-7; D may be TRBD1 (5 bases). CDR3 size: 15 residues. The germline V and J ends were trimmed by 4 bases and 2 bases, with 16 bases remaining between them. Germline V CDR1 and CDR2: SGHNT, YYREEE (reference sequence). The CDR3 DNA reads TGTGCCAGCAGCGCCGTAACAGGTTCTCCCTACGAGCAGTACTTC. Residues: CASSAVTGSPYEQYF. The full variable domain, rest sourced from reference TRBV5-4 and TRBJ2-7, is ETGVTQSPTHLIKTRGQQVTLRCSSQSGHNTVSWYQQALGQGPQFIFQYYREEENGRGNFPPRFSGLQFPNYSSELNVNALELDDSALYLCASSAVTGSPYEQYFGPGTRLTVT.

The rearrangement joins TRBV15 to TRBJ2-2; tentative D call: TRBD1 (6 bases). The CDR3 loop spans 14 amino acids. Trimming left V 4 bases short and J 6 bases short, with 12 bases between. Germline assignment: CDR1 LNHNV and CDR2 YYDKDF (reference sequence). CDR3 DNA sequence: TGTGCCACCAGCATACGTACAGGGCCCGGGGAGCTGTTTTTT. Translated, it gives CATSIRTGPGELFF.

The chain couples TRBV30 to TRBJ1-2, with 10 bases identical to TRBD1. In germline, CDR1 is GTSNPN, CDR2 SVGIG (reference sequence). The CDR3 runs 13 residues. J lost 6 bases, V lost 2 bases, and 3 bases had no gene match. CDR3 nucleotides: TGTGCCTGGAGTTGGACAGGGGGGCATGGCTACACCTTC. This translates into CAWSWTGGHGYTF.

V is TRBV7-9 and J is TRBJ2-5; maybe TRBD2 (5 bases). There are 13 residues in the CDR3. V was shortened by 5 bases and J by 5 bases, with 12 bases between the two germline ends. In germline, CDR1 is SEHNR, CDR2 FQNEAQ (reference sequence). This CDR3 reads CASSVTSRETQYF. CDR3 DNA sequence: TGTGCCAGCAGCGTAACTAGTAGGGAGACCCAGTACTTC.

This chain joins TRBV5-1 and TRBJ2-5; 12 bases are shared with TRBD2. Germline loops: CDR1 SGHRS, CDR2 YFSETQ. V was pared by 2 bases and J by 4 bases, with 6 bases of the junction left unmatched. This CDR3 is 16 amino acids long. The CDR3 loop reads CASSFTSGRLGETQYF. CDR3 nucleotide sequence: TGCGCCAGCAGCTTTACTAGCGGGAGGCTTGGAGAGACCCAGTACTTC.

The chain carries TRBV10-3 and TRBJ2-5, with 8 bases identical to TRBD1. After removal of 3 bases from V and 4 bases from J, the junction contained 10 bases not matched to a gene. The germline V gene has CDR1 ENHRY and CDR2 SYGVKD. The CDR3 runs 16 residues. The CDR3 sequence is CAISEPGTGDGETQYF. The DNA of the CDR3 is TGTGCCATCAGTGAACCCGGGACAGGTGATGGAGAGACCCAGTACTTC.

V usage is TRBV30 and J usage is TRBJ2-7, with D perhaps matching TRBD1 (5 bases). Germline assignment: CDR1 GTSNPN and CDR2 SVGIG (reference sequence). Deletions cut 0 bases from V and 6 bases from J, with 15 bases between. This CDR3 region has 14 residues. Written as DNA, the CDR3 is TGTGCCTGGAGTGTAAGGGGCAGAACGGGCGAGCAGTACTTC. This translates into CAWSVRGRTGEQYF.

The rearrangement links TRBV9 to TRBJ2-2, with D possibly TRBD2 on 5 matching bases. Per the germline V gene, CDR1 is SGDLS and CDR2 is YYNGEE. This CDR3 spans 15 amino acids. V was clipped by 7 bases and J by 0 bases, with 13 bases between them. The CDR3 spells CASQFEGSNTGELFF. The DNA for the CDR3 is TGTGCCAGCCAATTTGAGGGCTCGAACACCGGGGAGCTGTTTTTT. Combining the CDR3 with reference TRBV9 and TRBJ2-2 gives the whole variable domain DSGVTQTPKHLITATGQRVTLRCSPRSGDLSVYWYQQSLDQGLQFLIQYYNGEERAKGNILERFSAQQFPDLHSELNLSSLELGDSALYFCASQFEGSNTGELFFGEGSRLTVL.

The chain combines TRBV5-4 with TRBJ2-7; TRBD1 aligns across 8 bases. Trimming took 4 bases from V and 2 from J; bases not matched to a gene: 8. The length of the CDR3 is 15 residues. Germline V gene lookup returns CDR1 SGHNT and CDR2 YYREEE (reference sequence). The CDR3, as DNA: TGTGCCAGCAGCCCCCGGACAGGGTTTCCCTACGAGCAGTACTTC. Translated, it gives CASSPRTGFPYEQYF.